Shown below are 11 T cell receptor beta chains from a single sample sequenced in a study of blood T cell repertoires in COVID-19. Produced via immunoSEQ multiplex PCR; TCRdb's table is partial and in-frame only. The repertoire consists of fewer than 300,000 clones, with roughly 85% occurring once and the leading ten covering 4.3%. The sample consisted of PBMCs or T cells enriched from blood (not recorded which). The source of these receptors is a woman aged 25 to 39 who had recovered from COVID-19.

This chain links TRBV6-1 with TRBJ1-3; D remains ambiguous. The CDR3 covers 14 residues. Germline V gene lookup returns CDR1 MNHNS and CDR2 SASEGT. Trimming shortened V by 2 bases and J by 0 bases, and 5 bases separated the two germline ends. This CDR3 reads CASSEIFSGNTIYF. The CDR3 DNA is TGTGCCAGCAGTGAAATCTTCTCTGGAAACACCATATATTTT.

The chain carries TRBV3-1 (or the pseudogene TRBV3-2) and TRBJ1-2; 7 bases agree with TRBD1. CDR1 LGHDT and CDR2 YNNKEL come from the germline V gene (reference sequence). With V trimmed by 4 bases and J by 10 bases, 12 bases remained unmatched. The CDR3 has 14 amino acids. As DNA, the CDR3 is TGTGCCAGCAGCCCTTTCCGGGACAGACCGATCTACACCTTC. Protein: CASSPFRDRPIYTF.

The V gene is TRBV11-2, the J gene TRBJ2-7; 7 bases fit TRBD1. V gave up 1 base and J gave up 2 bases; unmatched junction bases: 11. The V gene's germline CDR1 is SGHAT and CDR2 FQNNGV. The CDR3 sequence is 17 residues long. The CDR3 nucleotides read TGTGCCAGCAGCTTAGGGTTGAGGGGGCAGTCCCCCTACGAGCAGTACTTC. Translating it yields CASSLGLRGQSPYEQYF.

The chain recombines TRBV30 with TRBJ1-1; a possible D gene is TRBD1 (6 bases). Germline lookup yields CDR1 GTSNPN and CDR2 SVGIG (reference sequence). The CDR3 runs 13 residues. Trimming stripped 2 bases from V and 0 bases from J, with 7 bases between. CDR3 sequence reads: CAWSRDMNTEAFF. DNA of the CDR3: TGTGCCTGGAGTCGGGACATGAACACTGAAGCTTTCTTT.

The gene calls are TRBV25-1 and TRBJ1-1, with D maybe TRBD1 (5 bases). Per the germline V gene, CDR1 is MGHDK and CDR2 is SYGVNS. The ends were cut back, 6 bases at V and 4 bases at J, with 15 bases in the middle. This CDR3 has 14 amino acids. CDR3 region: CASRHAGTGTEAFF. The CDR3 DNA sequence: TGTGCCAGCAGACATGCCGGGACTGGCACTGAAGCTTTCTTT.

J is TRBJ2-3 and V is TRBV30; TRBD1 agrees at 7 bases. The germline V gene has CDR1 GTSNPN and CDR2 SVGIG (reference sequence). V trimming: 3 bases; J trimming: 4 bases; junction bases outside the gene matches: 7. This CDR3 region has 14 residues. The DNA of the CDR3 is TGTGCCTGGAGAGAAGTCAGGGGGTCAGATACGCAGTATTTT. This codes for CAWREVRGSDTQYF.

This chain links TRBV28 with TRBJ1-3, with 7 bases aligning to TRBD1. V was clipped by 8 bases and J by 3 bases; unmatched bases: 7. This CDR3 has 14 amino acids. The V gene's germline CDR1 is MDHEN and CDR2 SYDVKM. CDR3 coding DNA: TGTGCCAGCTTATCGACAGGGTTTGGAAACACCATATATTTT. It yields the protein CASLSTGFGNTIYF. Based on the CDR3 plus reference TRBV28 and TRBJ1-3, the full variable domain is DVKVTQSSRYLVKRTGEKVFLECVQDMDHENMFWYRQDPGLGLRLIYFSYDVKMKEKGDIPEGYSVSREKKERFSLILESASTNQTSMYLCASLSTGFGNTIYFGEGSWLTVV.

J is TRBJ2-3 and V is TRBV7-9; unclear D gene. The V and J ends lost 2 bases and 6 bases respectively, with 12 bases between them. Germline assignment: CDR1 SEHNR and CDR2 FQNEAQ (reference sequence). The CDR3 length is 14 residues. The CDR3 reads CASSLSGSTDTQYF. CDR3 DNA: TGTGCCAGCAGCTTATCCGGGTCGACGGATACGCAGTATTTT. Drawing the rest from reference TRBV7-9 and TRBJ2-3, the complete variable domain is DTGVSQNPRHKITKRGQNVTFRCDPISEHNRLYWYRQTLGQGPEFLTYFQNEAQLEKSRLLSDRFSAERPKGSFSTLEIQRTEQGDSAMYLCASSLSGSTDTQYFGPGTRLTVL.

The rearrangement joins TRBV9 to TRBJ1-1; 10 bases are a match to TRBD1. Germline-derived CDR1 and CDR2 are SGDLS and YYNGEE. The CDR3 runs 18 residues. V gave up 3 bases and J gave up 5 bases; unmatched junction bases: 16. The CDR3: CASSARGTTGGGGTEAFF. CDR3 in DNA: TGTGCCAGCAGCGCCCGAGGGACGACAGGGGGCGGGGGAACTGAAGCTTTCTTT.

V usage is TRBV5-1 and J usage is TRBJ2-6; possible D gene TRBD2, 5 bases. Germline V gene sequence: CDR1 SGHRS, CDR2 YFSETQ. V was cut by 5 bases and J by 4 bases, with 16 bases left in between. The CDR3 spans 16 residues. The CDR3 DNA sequence: TGCGCCAGCAGATCTCCCGGGAACGCCGGGGCCAACGTCCTGACTTTC. Translated, it gives CASRSPGNAGANVLTF.

The chain links TRBV30 to TRBJ2-7, with a possible D match to TRBD2 (6 bases). The CDR3 spans 12 residues. V lost 5 bases and J 2 bases, leaving 10 bases between the germline ends. The germline V gene encodes CDR1 GTSNPN and CDR2 SVGIG (reference sequence). CDR3 nucleotides: TGTGCCTGGGGGACTTCTACCTACGAGCAGTACTTC. Protein: CAWGTSTYEQYF.